This note documents a single T cell receptor (beta chain) sequence. V lost 7 bases to trimming and J lost 2 bases, with 10 bases between them. Per germline, CDR1 MNHEY and CDR2 SMNVEV (reference sequence). CDR3 size: 13 residues. These data originate in a study of blood T cell repertoires in COVID-19. About the research overall: Sources were T cells, B-cell-depleted T cells, or PBMCs; the material itself was cDNA or gDNA.

Original processing notes: Amplification of reference gene primers provided the estimated nucleated cell counts. Clones were sequenced by immunoSEQ multiplex PCR, and TCRdb holds only the in-frame ones, with some missing. V, J and clone size reflect that table, while D and trimming were determined from the DNA. The table shows approximately 250,000 clones, with approximately 86% occurring only once. The origin of this receptor is a man aged 35-49 years with active or convalescent COVID-19. The chain carries TRBV27 and TRBJ2-3; no definite D call. Sequencing was performed on peripheral blood. In nucleotides, the CDR3 is TGTGCCAGCAAGTCGTACTCCACAGATACGCAGTATTTT. Its protein is CASKSYSTDTQYF.